The clone carrying this T cell receptor beta chain showed up just a few times. The antigen remains undetermined. This CDR3 spans 11 amino acids. CDR1 is LNHNV, CDR2 YYDKDF, per germline (reference sequence). V gave up 3 bases and J gave up 9 bases, with 6 bases separating them. RNA transcripts served as the template for amplifying TCR beta CDR3 regions. The HTBI primer set was used in a first-round RT-PCR of the TCR CDR3. TCRdb re-called the multiplex PCR reads through MiXCR, storing one row per CDR3 protein. The table records roughly 130,000 distinct CDR3 sequences, less than 25% of them present only once. The sample belongs to a study of T cells in Graves' hyperthyroidism and ophthalmopathy. Study findings and constraints: By a 13 V-J model, ophthalmopathy was set apart from stable hyperthyroidism. Model-based prediction identified ophthalmopathy a median 6.5 months prior to its onset. Blood held most thyroid clonotypes expanded above 0.001 frequency.

Recently diagnosed hyperthyroidism of less than 2 months' duration affected patients aged 18 to 65. Specimen: blood. This clonotype was obtained from a woman aged 45-59 years with Graves' hyperthyroidism that later progressed to Graves' ophthalmopathy. This chain joins TRBV15 and TRBJ2-1; D remains unclear. The CDR3 DNA reads TGTGCCACCAGCAGGTTAAGTGAGCAGTTCTTC. This translates into CATSRLSEQFF.